These 16 T cell receptor beta chains came from one sample sequenced in a study of T-cell reconstitution after alpha-beta-depleted transplantation in children. Unique molecular identifiers were built into the TCRbeta library. TCRdb analysed the PCR reads with MiXCR anew, one entry per CDR3 protein. This sample has approximately 640,000 distinct CDR3 sequences, with 16% found just once. The sequencing here drew on PBMCs from the stem cell graft donor, taken from the stem cell graft. The receptors stem from a human donor who donated a stem cell graft to a child with acute myeloid leukemia.

Ten or more counts support this clonotype. The V gene is TRBV6-1, the J gene TRBJ2-3, with D uncertain. Germline V lookup: CDR1 MNHNS, CDR2 SASEGT. V gave up 5 bases and J gave up 2 bases, with 11 bases separating them. The CDR3 has 14 amino acids. This CDR3 reads CASSRRAFTDTQYF. The CDR3 region has the DNA TGTGCCAGCAGTCGACGGGCCTTCACAGATACGCAGTATTTT.

The rearrangement uses TRBV7-9 and TRBJ1-1, with 7 positions matching TRBD1. The germline gives CDR1 SEHNR, CDR2 FQNEAQ (reference sequence). This CDR3 comprises 13 residues. V dropped 6 bases and J dropped 4; count of bases not matched to a gene: 5. CDR3 in DNA: TGTGCCAGCAGATTGAACAGGGGCACTGAAGCTTTCTTT. It specifies CASRLNRGTEAFF.

This clonotype occurred many times. The chain links TRBV20-1 to TRBJ1-6; D might be TRBD1 (5 bases). The V end lost 8 bases, the J end lost 7 bases, and 12 bases lay between the germline ends. CDR3 length: 12 amino acids. Per germline, CDR1 DFQATT and CDR2 SNEGSKA (reference sequence). CDR3 bases: TGCAGTTGGACGGGGGGGAATTCACCCCTCCACTTT. Translating gives CSWTGGNSPLHF.

This clonotype was recorded many times. The CDR3 here is CASSLVLPETNEQFF. Here the CDR3 DNA reads TGCGCCAGCAGCTTGGTGCTACCCGAGACCAATGAGCAGTTCTTC. The chain uses TRBV5-1 and TRBJ2-1; D is undetermined. The germline CDR1 and CDR2 sequences are SGHRS and YFSETQ. V was clipped by 0 bases and J by 6 bases, with 13 bases between them. This CDR3 is built from 15 residues.

This clonotype was counted at least ten times. This chain joins TRBV20-1 and TRBJ2-3; a weak D match, TRBD2 (6 bases). The CDR3 has 13 residues. Germline assignment: CDR1 DFQATT and CDR2 SNEGSKA (reference sequence). V was pared by 5 bases and J by 4 bases, with 13 bases between. CDR3 sequence (DNA): TGCAGTGCTGAGTCCAGGGAGGCAGATACGCAGTATTTT. Protein sequence: CSAESREADTQYF.

This clonotype occurred many times. This chain uses TRBV7-3 with TRBJ1-2; D is possibly TRBD1 (6 bases). Between the trimmed V and J ends, which lost 2 bases and 7 bases, there was a span of 14 bases. This CDR3 contains 14 residues. The germline gives CDR1 SGHTA, CDR2 FQGTGA. CDR3 amino acids: CASSLGTGIGGYTF. DNA of the CDR3: TGTGCCAGCAGCTTAGGAACAGGGATAGGTGGCTACACCTTC.

This clonotype was detected ten times or more. The chain combines TRBV7-2 with TRBJ2-7, with 9 bases identical to TRBD2. Germline loops: CDR1 SGHTA, CDR2 FQGNSA. This CDR3 contains 18 residues. Trimming removed 0 bases from V and 5 bases from J; junction bases left unmatched: 14. Here the CDR3 reads CASSLAVPGRGGRNEQYF. The CDR3 nucleotides are TGTGCCAGCAGCTTAGCGGTGCCGGGGCGGGGGGGCCGCAACGAGCAGTACTTC.

This clonotype was seen at least ten times. This sequence joins TRBV12-3 or TRBV12-4 and TRBJ1-1; D unclear. Trimming removed 6 bases from V and 3 bases from J, with 11 bases in between. This CDR3 is 13 amino acids long. CDR3 sequence (DNA): TGTGCCAGCAGCCGAAACCGGGACACTGAAGCTTTCTTT. Amino acids: CASSRNRDTEAFF.

This chain connects TRBV7-9 to TRBJ1-2; a possible D gene is TRBD1 (5 bases). V was clipped by 5 bases and J by 0 bases, with 13 bases between them. Germline CDR1 reads SEHNR; CDR2 reads FQNEAQ (reference sequence). This CDR3 region has 15 residues. The CDR3 DNA sequence: TGTGCCAGCAGCCCACAGGAATCAACTAACTATGGCTACACCTTC. This encodes CASSPQESTNYGYTF.

This clonotype was found many times. The chain uses TRBV12-3 or TRBV12-4 and TRBJ1-6, with a tentative D call TRBD1 (5 bases). The CDR3 extends over 14 amino acids. With 1 base removed from V and 9 bases from J, the gap between germline ends came to 10 bases. DNA of the CDR3: TGTGCCAGCAGTTTAGTAGGGGAGGCTTCACCCCTCCACTTT. It codes for CASSLVGEASPLHF.

The J gene is TRBJ1-2, the V gene TRBV2; possible D gene TRBD1, 6 bases. The germline V gene encodes CDR1 SNHLY and CDR2 FYNNEI. V was pared by 3 bases and J by 5 bases, with 13 bases between. The CDR3 is 14 residues long. The CDR3 DNA reads TGTGCCAGCAGTGAGAAAGGGACACCTTATGGCTACACCTTC. Residues: CASSEKGTPYGYTF.

This chain links TRBV6-5 with TRBJ1-1, with D hard to call. Trimming stripped 0 bases from V and 5 bases from J, with 10 bases between. The CDR3 sequence is 14 residues long. CDR1 MNHEY and CDR2 SVGAGI come from the germline V gene. The CDR3: CASSYSWEGTEAFF. For the CDR3, the DNA is TGTGCCAGCAGTTACTCGTGGGAAGGGACTGAAGCTTTCTTT.

This clonotype has only a few counts. J is TRBJ2-3 and V is TRBV5-5; TRBD2 aligns across 13 bases. The ends lost 1 base at V and 2 bases at J; junction bases unmatched: 7. The CDR3 sequence is 18 residues long. Germline assignment: CDR1 SGHKS and CDR2 YYEKEE (reference sequence). CDR3 coding DNA: TGTGCCAGCAGCTTGAACCGACTAGCGGGGGGACCCACAGATACGCAGTATTTT. Its protein is CASSLNRLAGGPTDTQYF.

This clonotype has only a few counts. The rearrangement uses TRBV7-9 and TRBJ1-1; D is ambiguous. This CDR3 is 14 amino acids long. Trimming removed 1 base at V and 6 bases at J, with 12 bases between. CDR1 is SEHNR and CDR2 is FQNEAQ in the germline V gene (reference sequence). CDR3 amino acids: CASSLESGVPEAFF. In nucleotides, the CDR3 is TGTGCCAGCAGCTTAGAATCGGGTGTCCCTGAAGCTTTCTTT.

The table lists this clonotype with many counts. The CDR3 reads CASSKGLMNTGELFF. The CDR3 DNA is TGCGCCAGCAGCAAGGGACTCATGAACACCGGGGAGCTGTTTTTT. The chain recombines TRBV5-1 with TRBJ2-2; D is perhaps TRBD2 (6 bases). Germline V CDR1 and CDR2: SGHRS, YFSETQ. The CDR3 sequence is 15 residues long. Trimming pared 4 bases from V and 1 base from J, leaving 11 bases between. The whole variable domain, remainder taken from reference TRBV5-1 and TRBJ2-2, is KAGVTQTPRYLIKTRGQQVTLSCSPISGHRSVSWYQQTPGQGLQFLFEYFSETQRNKGNFPGRFSGRQFSNSRSEMNVSTLELGDSALYLCASSKGLMNTGELFFGEGSRLTVL.

This clonotype was counted a few times. The chain employs TRBV5-6 and TRBJ2-7, with D possibly being TRBD1 (5 bases). The germline V gene encodes CDR1 SGHDT and CDR2 YYEEEE. CDR3 length: 15 amino acids. V was pared by 6 bases and J by 1 base, with 17 bases between. In nucleotides, the CDR3 is TGTGCCAGCAAACAAATAACAGGTACTTCCTACGAGCAGTACTTC. Translation: CASKQITGTSYEQYF.